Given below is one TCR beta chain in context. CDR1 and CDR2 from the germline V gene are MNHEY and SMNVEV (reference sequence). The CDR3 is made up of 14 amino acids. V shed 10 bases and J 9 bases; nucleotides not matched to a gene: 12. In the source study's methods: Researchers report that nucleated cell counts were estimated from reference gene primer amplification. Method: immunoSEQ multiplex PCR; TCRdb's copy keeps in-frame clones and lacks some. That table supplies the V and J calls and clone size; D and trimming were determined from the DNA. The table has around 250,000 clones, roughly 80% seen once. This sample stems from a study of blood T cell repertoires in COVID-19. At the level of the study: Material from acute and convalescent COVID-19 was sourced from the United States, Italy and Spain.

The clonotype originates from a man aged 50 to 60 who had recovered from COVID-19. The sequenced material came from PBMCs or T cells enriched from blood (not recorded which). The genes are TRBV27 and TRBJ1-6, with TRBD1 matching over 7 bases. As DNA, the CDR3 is TGTGCCACCATGGTTCAGGGGGGCCCTTCACCCCTCCACTTT. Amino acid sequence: CATMVQGGPSPLHF.